Listed here are 15 T cell receptor beta chains from one sample, sequenced in a study of T cell responses to AZD1222 COVID-19 vaccine. Only in-frame clones appear in the TCRdb table, and some are missing; sequencing was by immunoSEQ multiplex PCR. The sample has 150,000 or so clones, 90% seen once. The material was peripheral blood, obtained 28 days after the second AZD1222 dose. These TCRs come from an adult who received the AZD1222 COVID-19 vaccine.

This chain links TRBV6-2 or TRBV6-3 with TRBJ1-1; D gene uncertain. Germline CDR1 and CDR2: MNHEY and SVGEGT. V dropped 6 bases and J dropped 0 bases, with 14 bases sitting between them. The CDR3 spans 15 residues. CDR3 coding DNA: TGTGCCAGCAGCCTAATACAGAGATTGAACACTGAAGCTTTCTTT. Its translation is CASSLIQRLNTEAFF.

Worth noting for this clone: Other DNA sequences within the sample encode an identical CDR3. The V call is TRBV5-6, the J call TRBJ1-4; no clear D gene. Germline V gene lookup returns CDR1 SGHDT and CDR2 YYEEEE. The CDR3 length is 14 residues. The ends were cut back, 0 bases at V and 0 bases at J, with 3 bases in the middle. CDR3 sequence reads: CASSLGPTNEKLFF. Here the CDR3 DNA reads TGTGCCAGCAGCTTGGGTCCAACTAATGAAAAACTGTTTTTT.

The chain couples TRBV13 to TRBJ1-5; D uncertain. V dropped 3 bases and J dropped 9 bases, with 12 bases sitting between them. This CDR3 contains 13 residues. Germline CDR1 reads PRHDT; CDR2 reads FYEKMQ (reference sequence). The CDR3 region is CASSLGLGRPQHF. The DNA of the CDR3 is TGTGCCAGCAGCTTGGGCCTCGGGAGGCCCCAGCATTTT.

This clone has a single count. The rearrangement uses TRBV5-5 and TRBJ2-2; D remains ambiguous. V dropped 4 bases and J dropped 1 base, with 20 bases sitting between them. The V gene's germline CDR1 is SGHKS and CDR2 YYEKEE (reference sequence). The CDR3 has 18 amino acids. The CDR3 DNA sequence: TGTGCCAGCAGCCGTGGAAGTGGCCTCTATATGAACACCGGGGAGCTGTTTTTT. It translates to CASSRGSGLYMNTGELFF.

The chain joins TRBV6-5 to TRBJ1-2; the D is unclear. The germline gives CDR1 MNHEY, CDR2 SVGAGI. The V end was cut by 2 bases, the J end by 5 bases, with 12 bases between. This CDR3 has 14 amino acids. The DNA of the CDR3 is TGTGCCAGCAGTTACGGCAGCCCCCATTATGGCTACACCTTC. Its translation is CASSYGSPHYGYTF.

The V and J genes are TRBV5-1 and TRBJ1-5; 8 nucleotides match TRBD1. The CDR3 runs to 15 residues. Trimming removed 4 bases from V and 3 bases from J; junction bases left unmatched: 6. CDR1 and CDR2 (germline): SGHRS, YFSETQ. The CDR3 here is CASSLTGVSNQPQHF. DNA of the CDR3: TGCGCCAGCAGCCTGACAGGGGTTTCCAATCAGCCCCAGCATTTT.

The genes are TRBV6-5 and TRBJ2-2; D is ambiguous. V was clipped by 6 bases and J by 3 bases, with 8 bases between them. Germline V gene data show CDR1 as MNHEY and CDR2 as SVGAGI. CDR3 size: 13 residues. The CDR3 sequence: CASRVLYTGELFF. CDR3 DNA sequence: TGTGCCAGCAGGGTGTTATACACCGGGGAGCTGTTTTTT.

The sample holds one count of this clone. The genes are TRBV6-1 and TRBJ1-5, with 7 bases lining up with TRBD1. V trimming: 0 bases; J trimming: 0 bases; junction bases outside the gene matches: 8. CDR3 length equals 18 residues. CDR1 is MNHNS, CDR2 SASEGT, per germline. The CDR3 DNA reads TGTGCCAGCAGTGAAGCGCGGAGTGGGACAGTTAGCAATCAGCCCCAGCATTTT. Translated, it gives CASSEARSGTVSNQPQHF.

The genes are TRBV18 and TRBJ2-7; 8 nucleotides match TRBD2. Trimming took 6 bases from V and 7 from J; bases not matched to a gene: 8. Germline CDR1 is KGHSH and CDR2 is LQKENI. The CDR3 consists of 13 residues. The CDR3, as DNA: TGTGCCAGCTCCCCAACGACGGGAGGGGAGCAGTACTTC. Translated: CASSPTTGGEQYF. Using reference TRBV18 and TRBJ2-7 for the parts outside the CDR3, the full variable domain is NAGVMQNPRHLVRRRGQEARLRCSPMKGHSHVYWYRQLPEEGLKFMVYLQKENIIDESGMPKERFSAEFPKEGPSILRIQQVVRGDSAAYFCASSPTTGGEQYFGPGTRLTVT.

In regard to this clone: The same CDR3 can be traced to other DNA sequences in this sample. The chain joins TRBV7-9 to TRBJ2-1; TRBD2 aligns across 14 bases. This CDR3 comprises 17 residues. Per germline, CDR1 SEHNR and CDR2 FQNEAQ (reference sequence). The junction had 9 bases not matched to a gene; V was cut back by 5 bases and J by 6 bases. In DNA form, the CDR3 reads TGTGCCAGCAGCCTACTCTCGGGACTAGCGGGAGTCAATGAGCAGTTCTTC. It translates to CASSLLSGLAGVNEQFF.

The chain has TRBV7-9 and TRBJ1-1; D not resolved. With 3 bases removed from V and 1 base from J, the gap between germline ends came to 6 bases. This CDR3 is 13 amino acids long. Germline CDR1 and CDR2: SEHNR and FQNEAQ (reference sequence). The CDR3 spells CASSFLQNTEAFF. The CDR3 region has the DNA TGTGCCAGCAGCTTTTTACAGAACACTGAAGCTTTCTTT.

This clone occurred once. The V and J genes are TRBV25-1 and TRBJ1-2; a weak D match, TRBD1 (5 bases). The CDR3 sequence is 14 residues long. The germline gives CDR1 MGHDK, CDR2 SYGVNS. V gave up 2 bases and J gave up 2 bases, with 9 bases separating them. The CDR3 reads CASSEEWGNYGYTF. As DNA, the CDR3 is TGTGCCAGCAGTGAAGAATGGGGGAACTATGGCTACACCTTC.

This chain joins TRBV7-8 and TRBJ2-5; TRBD1 matches 9 bases. Germline V gene sequence: CDR1 SGHVS, CDR2 FQNEAQ. V shed 8 bases and J 1 base; nucleotides not matched to a gene: 2. The CDR3 covers 13 residues. CDR3 loop: CASRDRVQETQYF. CDR3 sequence (DNA): TGTGCCAGCCGGGACAGGGTCCAAGAGACCCAGTACTTC.

The gene calls are TRBV5-1 and TRBJ2-1, with TRBD2 identical over 13 bases. The CDR3 extends over 14 amino acids. Trimming cost V 0 bases and J 14 bases; bases outside gene matches: 5. CDR1 and CDR2 from the germline V gene are SGHRS and YFSETQ. The CDR3 DNA reads as TGCGCCAGCAGCTTGGAACTAGCGGGAGGGCGGAAGTTCTTC. Translation: CASSLELAGGRKFF.

V gene TRBV18 combines with J gene TRBJ1-6; D is ambiguous. CDR3 length equals 15 residues. Trimming shortened V by 4 bases and J by 4 bases, and 11 bases separated the two germline ends. CDR1 is KGHSH, CDR2 LQKENI, per germline. CDR3: CASSHPSAYNSPLHF. In nucleotides, the CDR3 is TGTGCCAGCTCACATCCTTCGGCTTATAATTCACCCCTCCACTTT.